Listed here are 5 T cell receptor beta chains from one sample, sequenced in a study of cytomegalovirus exposure and HLA in healthy donors. Primers for the PCR totalled 60 Vbeta and 13 Jbeta. Sequenced by immunoSEQ multiplex PCR; TCRdb stores in-frame clones only, minus some. The sample shows 140,000 to 150,000 clones, about 70% of them seen only once. Sequenced: PBMCs. Receptor source: a woman aged 55-75 years in good health and CMV-seropositive.

CDR3 in amino acids: CASSRNGRAADTQYF. CDR3 nucleotides: TGCGCCAGCAGTCGAAACGGGAGGGCGGCAGATACGCAGTATTTT. This chain links TRBV5-1 with TRBJ2-3; 8 bases agree with TRBD2. The CDR3 loop spans 15 amino acids. With 5 bases clipped from V and 4 bases from J, the junction kept 9 bases outside the gene matches. Germline-derived CDR1 and CDR2 are SGHRS and YFSETQ.

This clone was observed a handful of times. The chain uses TRBV6-1 and TRBJ2-7; D is ambiguous. V gave up 6 bases and J gave up 0 bases, with 15 bases separating them. There are 15 residues in the CDR3. Per germline, CDR1 MNHNS and CDR2 SASEGT. CDR3 bases: TGTGCCAGCAGGATCCAGGTTTCGAACTCCTACGAGCAGTACTTC. Its protein product is CASRIQVSNSYEQYF.

The V gene is TRBV10-2, the J gene TRBJ2-7; no clear D gene. Germline CDR1 is WSHSY and CDR2 is SAAADI. The CDR3 is 13 residues long. V gave up 2 bases and J gave up 6 bases, with 11 bases separating them. CDR3 sequence reads: CASSERYSGEQYF. The CDR3 nucleotides read TGCGCCAGCAGTGAGCGGTATTCGGGCGAGCAGTACTTC.

As regards this clone: The same CDR3 can be traced to other DNA sequences in this sample. V and J are TRBV5-1 and TRBJ2-7; 9 positions agree with TRBD2. Trimming cost V 1 base and J 1 base; bases outside gene matches: 0. This CDR3 contains 14 residues. Germline CDR1 and CDR2: SGHRS and YFSETQ. CDR3 residues: CASSLTSGSYEQYF. CDR3 bases: TGCGCCAGCAGCTTGACTAGCGGGTCCTACGAGCAGTACTTC.

J is TRBJ1-5 and V is TRBV6-1; tentative D call: TRBD1 (5 bases). This CDR3 is 14 amino acids long. Germline CDR1 is MNHNS and CDR2 is SASEGT. Trimming pared 4 bases from V and 0 bases from J, leaving 7 bases between. The CDR3 region is CASSGQPSNQPQHF. The CDR3 DNA is TGTGCCAGCAGTGGACAGCCTAGCAATCAGCCCCAGCATTTT.